This TCR beta chain was sequenced in a study of blood T cell repertoires in COVID-19. Study as a whole: The United States, Italy and Spain provided the acute and convalescent COVID-19 samples.

V shed 6 bases and J shed 6 bases, with 12 bases lying between them. This CDR3 has 12 residues. Germline loops: CDR1 KGHSH, CDR2 LQKENI. Assay used: immunoSEQ multiplex PCR; TCRdb lists only in-frame clones, some missing. The sample has about 350,000 clones, approximately 89% seen once. This sequence was found in a woman aged 55-69 years with COVID-19, enrolled during active disease. The source material was peripheral blood. The rearrangement joins TRBV18 to TRBJ2-7, with a possible D match to TRBD1 (5 bases). The CDR3 here is CASSLGQGEQYF. The DNA for the CDR3 is TGTGCCAGCTCTCTAGGTCAGGGCGAGCAGTACTTC.